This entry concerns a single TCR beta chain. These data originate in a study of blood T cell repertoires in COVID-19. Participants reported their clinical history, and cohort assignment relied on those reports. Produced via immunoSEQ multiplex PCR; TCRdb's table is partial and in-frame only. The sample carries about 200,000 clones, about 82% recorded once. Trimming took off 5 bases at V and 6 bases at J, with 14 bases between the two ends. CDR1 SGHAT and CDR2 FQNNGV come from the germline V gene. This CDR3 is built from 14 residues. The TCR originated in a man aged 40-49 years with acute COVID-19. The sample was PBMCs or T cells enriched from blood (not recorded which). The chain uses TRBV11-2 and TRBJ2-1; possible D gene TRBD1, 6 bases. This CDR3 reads CASSNPQGPNEQFF. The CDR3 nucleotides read TGTGCCAGCAGCAATCCCCAGGGGCCCAATGAGCAGTTCTTC.